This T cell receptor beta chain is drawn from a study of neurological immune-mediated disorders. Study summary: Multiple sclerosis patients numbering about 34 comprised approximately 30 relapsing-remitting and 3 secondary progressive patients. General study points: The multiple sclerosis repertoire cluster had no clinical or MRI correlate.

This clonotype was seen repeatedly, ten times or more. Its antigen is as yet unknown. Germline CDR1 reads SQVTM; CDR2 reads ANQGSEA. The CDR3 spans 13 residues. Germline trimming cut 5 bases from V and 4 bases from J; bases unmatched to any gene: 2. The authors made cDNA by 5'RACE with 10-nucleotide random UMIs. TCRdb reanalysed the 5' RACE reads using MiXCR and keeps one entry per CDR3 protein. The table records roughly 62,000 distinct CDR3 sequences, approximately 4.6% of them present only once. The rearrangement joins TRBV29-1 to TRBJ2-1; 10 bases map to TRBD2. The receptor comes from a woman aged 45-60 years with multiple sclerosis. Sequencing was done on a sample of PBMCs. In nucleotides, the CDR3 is TGCAGCGTTCAGCGGGGGGGGTACAATGAGCAGTTCTTC. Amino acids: CSVQRGGYNEQFF.